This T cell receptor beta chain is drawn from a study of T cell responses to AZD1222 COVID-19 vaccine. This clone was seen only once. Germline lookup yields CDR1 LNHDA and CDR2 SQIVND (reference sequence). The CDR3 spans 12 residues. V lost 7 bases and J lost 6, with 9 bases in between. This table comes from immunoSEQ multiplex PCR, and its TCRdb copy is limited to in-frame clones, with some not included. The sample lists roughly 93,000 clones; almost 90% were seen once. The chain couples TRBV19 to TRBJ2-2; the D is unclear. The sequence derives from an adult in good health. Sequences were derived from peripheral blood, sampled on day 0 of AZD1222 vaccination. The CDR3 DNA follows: TGTGCCAGTACCCCCCGTCCCGGGGAGCTGTTTTTT. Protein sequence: CASTPRPGELFF.